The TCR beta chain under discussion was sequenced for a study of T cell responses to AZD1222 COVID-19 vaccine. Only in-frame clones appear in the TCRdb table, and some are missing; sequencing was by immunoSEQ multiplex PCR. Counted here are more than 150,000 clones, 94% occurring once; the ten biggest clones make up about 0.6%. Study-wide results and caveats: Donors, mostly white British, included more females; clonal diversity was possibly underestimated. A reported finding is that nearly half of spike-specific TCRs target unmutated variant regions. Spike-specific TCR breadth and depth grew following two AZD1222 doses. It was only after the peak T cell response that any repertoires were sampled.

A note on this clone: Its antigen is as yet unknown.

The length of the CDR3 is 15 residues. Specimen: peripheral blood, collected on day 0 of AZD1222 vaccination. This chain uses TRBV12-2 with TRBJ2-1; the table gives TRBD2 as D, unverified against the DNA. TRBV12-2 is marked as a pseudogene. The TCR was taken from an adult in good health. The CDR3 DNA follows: TGTGCAAGTCGCTTGGCGGAGAGCTCCTACAATGAGCAGTTCTTC. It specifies CASRLAESSYNEQFF.